This TCR beta chain derives from a study of CD8+CD57+ T cells in acquired aplastic anemia. Study overall: The study obtained an average of about 3.2 ug of DNA from sorted CD4+ and CD8+ cells. Among healthy donors, CD4+ cells averaged approximately 11 million reads.

CDR3 and TCR beta VDJ profiling relied on a genomic DNA template. Each CDR3 protein is one row after TCRdb ran MiXCR on the reads. The data hold 100,000 to 130,000 distinct CDR3 sequences, with around 50% observed a single time. CDR3 length: 13 amino acids. The J segment lost 3 bases and the V segment lost 5 bases, leaving 0 bases of the junction unmatched. Germline values: CDR1 LNHDA, CDR2 SQIVND (reference sequence). Study outcomes and limitations: Overlapping CD8+ CDR3 repertoires of patients and controls contained 25 to 35 shared sequences.

This clonotype was observed many times. The antigen remains unidentified. The chain carries TRBV19 and TRBJ2-7; 11 positions agree with TRBD1. The receptor comes from a human donor in good health, serving as a control. Sequenced: sorted CD4+, CD8+, or CD8+CD57+ T cells (not recorded which) from PBMCs. The CDR3 sequence: CASSGTGGYEQYF. CDR3 nucleotides: TGTGCCAGTAGTGGGACAGGGGGCTACGAGCAGTACTTC.